A selection of T cell receptor beta chains follows, all from one sample in a study of blood T cell repertoires in COVID-19. The method was immunoSEQ multiplex PCR; TCRdb's version includes in-frame clones alone and lacks a portion of them. The top ten hold roughly 7.1% of the sample, which has 350,000 to 400,000 clones, approximately 86% seen once. Sequencing used peripheral blood. The receptors here all came from a woman in her sixties with COVID-19, enrolled during active disease. The CDR3 runs from the conserved cysteine through the conserved F or W. Each record gives: V gene, clone size, J gene, D gene, CDR3 protein, CDR3 DNA. The D gene is left open where the match is weak. Where a row states a size, it is once, few, many or the class of an expanded clone; other rows omit it.

v_call: TRBV30
clone_size: NA
j_call: TRBJ1-3
d_call: NA
cdr3_aa: CAWTQYPGTGNTIYF
cdr3_nt: TGTGCCTGGACCCAGTACCCGGGTACTGGAAACACCATATATTTT

v_call: TRBV30
clone_size: NA
j_call: TRBJ1-5
d_call: NA
cdr3_aa: CAWMGGQNSNQPQHF
cdr3_nt: TGTGCCTGGATGGGGGGGCAGAATAGCAATCAGCCCCAGCATTTT

v_call: TRBV5-1
clone_size: NA
j_call: TRBJ2-2
d_call: TRBD2
cdr3_aa: CASSLVSSGGATTTGELFF
cdr3_nt: TGCGCCAGCAGCTTGGTGTCTAGCGGGGGGGCAACGACCACCGGGGAGCTGTTTTTT

v_call: TRBV3-1/TRBV3-2
clone_size: NA
j_call: TRBJ1-6
d_call: NA
cdr3_aa: CASREGQSNSPLHF
cdr3_nt: TGTGCCAGCAGAGAAGGACAGAGTAATTCACCCCTCCACTTT

v_call: TRBV9
clone_size: NA
j_call: TRBJ2-7
d_call: TRBD2
cdr3_aa: CASSFSGGASYEQYF
cdr3_nt: TGTGCCAGCAGCTTTAGCGGGGGGGCCAGCTACGAGCAGTACTTC

v_call: TRBV27
clone_size: NA
j_call: TRBJ2-1
d_call: TRBD1
cdr3_aa: CASTLTGTAFYNEQFF
cdr3_nt: TGTGCCAGCACCCTAACCGGGACAGCCTTCTACAATGAGCAGTTCTTC

v_call: TRBV27
clone_size: NA
j_call: TRBJ1-2
d_call: TRBD1
cdr3_aa: CASRGQGLGGYTF
cdr3_nt: TGTGCCAGCAGGGGACAGGGGCTGGGTGGCTACACCTTC

v_call: TRBV5-1
clone_size: NA
j_call: TRBJ1-4
d_call: TRBD1
cdr3_aa: CASSLEGSWGTGFEKLFF
cdr3_nt: TGCGCCAGCAGCTTGGAAGGTAGCTGGGGGACAGGGTTTGAAAAACTGTTTTTT

v_call: TRBV5-1
clone_size: NA
j_call: TRBJ1-6
d_call: NA
cdr3_aa: CASSSRTQNSPLHF
cdr3_nt: TGCGCCAGCAGCTCCCGGACACAGAATTCACCCCTCCACTTT

v_call: TRBV27
clone_size: NA
j_call: TRBJ1-2
d_call: TRBD1
cdr3_aa: CASSGYQIGTGVDGYTF
cdr3_nt: TGTGCCAGCAGTGGATATCAAATCGGGACAGGGGTTGATGGCTACACCTTC

v_call: TRBV6-2/TRBV6-3
clone_size: NA
j_call: TRBJ1-2
d_call: NA
cdr3_aa: CASSYDTGYGYTF
cdr3_nt: TGTGCCAGCAGTTACGATACAGGGTATGGCTACACCTTC

v_call: TRBV20-1
clone_size: few
j_call: TRBJ1-6
d_call: NA
cdr3_aa: CSASSYAKSNSPLHF
cdr3_nt: TGCAGTGCTAGTTCGTACGCGAAAAGTAATTCACCCCTCCACTTT

v_call: TRBV4-1
clone_size: NA
j_call: TRBJ1-3
d_call: NA
cdr3_aa: CASSSRQGNTIYF
cdr3_nt: TGCGCCAGCAGCTCTAGACAGGGAAACACCATATATTTT

v_call: TRBV9
clone_size: NA
j_call: TRBJ1-4
d_call: NA
cdr3_aa: CASSASGGRLDEKLFF
cdr3_nt: TGTGCCAGCAGCGCCTCGGGGGGCAGGTTGGATGAAAAACTGTTTTTT

v_call: TRBV5-1
clone_size: NA
j_call: TRBJ1-1
d_call: TRBD1
cdr3_aa: CASSFIQGGTEAFF
cdr3_nt: TGCGCCAGCAGCTTCATACAGGGGGGGACTGAAGCTTTCTTT

v_call: TRBV18
clone_size: once
j_call: TRBJ1-3
d_call: NA
cdr3_aa: CASSPGTNSGNTIYF
cdr3_nt: TGTGCCAGCTCCCCAGGGACAAACTCTGGAAACACCATATATTTT

v_call: TRBV7-3
clone_size: NA
j_call: TRBJ2-1
d_call: NA
cdr3_aa: CASSPPSENEQFF
cdr3_nt: TGTGCCAGCAGCCCCCCATCCGAGAATGAGCAGTTCTTC

v_call: TRBV10-3
clone_size: NA
j_call: TRBJ1-4
d_call: TRBD1
cdr3_aa: CAIRDREGEKLFF
cdr3_nt: TGTGCCATCAGAGACAGGGAAGGGGAAAAACTGTTTTTT

v_call: TRBV29-1
clone_size: NA
j_call: TRBJ1-1
d_call: NA
cdr3_aa: CSVEQLLREAEAFF
cdr3_nt: TGCAGCGTTGAACAGCTCCTCCGCGAGGCTGAAGCTTTCTTT

v_call: TRBV6-5
clone_size: NA
j_call: TRBJ2-4
d_call: NA
cdr3_aa: CASSYSMSRNIQYF
cdr3_nt: TGTGCCAGCAGTTACTCTATGAGCCGAAACATTCAGTACTTC

v_call: TRBV4-2
clone_size: NA
j_call: TRBJ2-7
d_call: TRBD2
cdr3_aa: CASSRSGGSYEQYF
cdr3_nt: TGTGCCAGCAGCCGAAGCGGGGGTTCGTACGAGCAGTACTTC

v_call: TRBV5-4
clone_size: NA
j_call: TRBJ2-3
d_call: TRBD2
cdr3_aa: CASGGLAGGVDTQYF
cdr3_nt: TGTGCCAGCGGCGGACTAGCGGGGGGCGTCGATACGCAGTATTTT

v_call: TRBV12-5
clone_size: NA
j_call: TRBJ2-3
d_call: TRBD2
cdr3_aa: CASGLSVLAGGHTDTQYF
cdr3_nt: TGTGCTAGTGGTTTGTCAGTACTAGCGGGGGGTCACACAGATACGCAGTATTTT

v_call: TRBV5-8
clone_size: NA
j_call: TRBJ1-5
d_call: NA
cdr3_aa: CASSLVGSNQPQHF
cdr3_nt: TGTGCCAGCAGCTTGGTTGGCAGCAATCAGCCCCAGCATTTT

v_call: TRBV7-2
clone_size: NA
j_call: TRBJ2-5
d_call: TRBD1
cdr3_aa: CASSMNTGGGETQYF
cdr3_nt: TGTGCCAGCAGCATGAATACAGGGGGCGGGGAGACCCAGTACTTC

v_call: TRBV5-1
clone_size: NA
j_call: TRBJ2-5
d_call: NA
cdr3_aa: CASSLAGVNQETQYF
cdr3_nt: TGCGCCAGCAGCTTGGCGGGGGTAAACCAAGAGACCCAGTACTTC

v_call: TRBV7-2
clone_size: NA
j_call: TRBJ2-3
d_call: TRBD2
cdr3_aa: CASSLALAGGPLMRDTQYF
cdr3_nt: TGTGCCAGCAGCTTAGCCTTAGCGGGGGGGCCGTTGATGAGAGATACGCAGTATTTT

v_call: TRBV6-6
clone_size: NA
j_call: TRBJ1-5
d_call: TRBD1
cdr3_aa: CASSPPGTVYSNQPQHF
cdr3_nt: TGTGCCAGCAGTCCTCCCGGGACAGTTTATAGCAATCAGCCCCAGCATTTT

v_call: TRBV6-5
clone_size: NA
j_call: TRBJ2-7
d_call: NA
cdr3_aa: CASSYRYEQYF
cdr3_nt: TGTGCCAGCAGTTACCGGTACGAGCAGTACTTC

v_call: TRBV7-9
clone_size: NA
j_call: TRBJ2-5
d_call: TRBD2
cdr3_aa: CASSQTSGARTQYF
cdr3_nt: TGTGCCAGCAGCCAGACTAGCGGGGCCCGGACCCAGTACTTC

v_call: TRBV18
clone_size: NA
j_call: TRBJ1-1
d_call: NA
cdr3_aa: CASWRGGTEAFF
cdr3_nt: TGTGCCAGCTGGAGGGGAGGGACTGAAGCTTTCTTT

v_call: TRBV30
clone_size: NA
j_call: TRBJ1-5
d_call: TRBD1
cdr3_aa: CAWSVGTVNYQPQHF
cdr3_nt: TGTGCCTGGAGTGTAGGGACAGTGAATTATCAGCCCCAGCATTTT

v_call: TRBV5-4
clone_size: NA
j_call: TRBJ2-7
d_call: TRBD1
cdr3_aa: CASSHRTGISYEQYF
cdr3_nt: TGTGCCAGCAGCCACCGGACAGGAATATCCTACGAGCAGTACTTC

v_call: TRBV19
clone_size: NA
j_call: TRBJ2-5
d_call: NA
cdr3_aa: CASSAVTQETQYF
cdr3_nt: TGTGCCAGTAGTGCGGTAACCCAAGAGACCCAGTACTTC

v_call: TRBV19
clone_size: once
j_call: TRBJ2-2
d_call: TRBD1
cdr3_aa: CASTNRGPTGELFF
cdr3_nt: TGTGCCAGTACGAACAGGGGGCCCACCGGGGAGCTGTTTTTT

v_call: TRBV5-1
clone_size: once
j_call: TRBJ2-7
d_call: NA
cdr3_aa: CASRAVSSYEQYF
cdr3_nt: TGCGCCAGCAGGGCGGTGAGCTCCTACGAGCAGTACTTC

v_call: TRBV7-2
clone_size: NA
j_call: TRBJ2-2
d_call: TRBD2
cdr3_aa: CASSSGLAVGELFF
cdr3_nt: TGTGCCAGCAGCTCGGGACTAGCGGTGGGGGAGCTGTTTTTT

v_call: TRBV10-3
clone_size: NA
j_call: TRBJ1-1
d_call: NA
cdr3_aa: CATIRRRTEEAFF
cdr3_nt: TGTGCCACCATTCGTCGGCGAACGGAGGAAGCTTTCTTT

v_call: TRBV5-8
clone_size: NA
j_call: TRBJ1-2
d_call: NA
cdr3_aa: CASSLVAEYNYGYTF
cdr3_nt: TGTGCCAGCAGCTTGGTAGCAGAATATAACTATGGCTACACCTTC

v_call: TRBV3-1/TRBV3-2
clone_size: NA
j_call: TRBJ1-1
d_call: TRBD1
cdr3_aa: CASSPKVWTGPEAFF
cdr3_nt: TGTGCCAGCAGCCCCAAGGTATGGACAGGGCCTGAAGCTTTCTTT

v_call: TRBV6-1
clone_size: NA
j_call: TRBJ2-7
d_call: NA
cdr3_aa: CASSGISQGHSYEQYF
cdr3_nt: TGTGCCAGCAGTGGAATCTCCCAGGGGCACTCCTACGAGCAGTACTTC

v_call: TRBV7-2
clone_size: NA
j_call: TRBJ2-7
d_call: NA
cdr3_aa: CASSFRGSPYEQYF
cdr3_nt: TGTGCCAGCAGCTTTCGAGGCAGCCCCTACGAGCAGTACTTC

v_call: TRBV6-5
clone_size: NA
j_call: TRBJ1-4
d_call: NA
cdr3_aa: CASTPNRADEKLFF
cdr3_nt: TGTGCCAGCACGCCTAACAGGGCTGATGAAAAACTGTTTTTT

v_call: TRBV12-3/TRBV12-4
clone_size: once
j_call: TRBJ2-3
d_call: NA
cdr3_aa: CASSYGDTQYF
cdr3_nt: TGTGCCAGCAGTTACGGGGATACGCAGTATTTT

v_call: TRBV11-2
clone_size: NA
j_call: TRBJ2-7
d_call: NA
cdr3_aa: CASRGAGAYEQYF
cdr3_nt: TGTGCCAGCAGGGGGGCAGGCGCGTACGAGCAGTACTTC

v_call: TRBV4-1
clone_size: NA
j_call: TRBJ2-1
d_call: TRBD2
cdr3_aa: CASSQWTSANEQFF
cdr3_nt: TGCGCCAGCAGCCAATGGACTAGCGCCAATGAGCAGTTCTTC

v_call: TRBV19
clone_size: NA
j_call: TRBJ1-5
d_call: NA
cdr3_aa: CASSIQGGDQPQHF
cdr3_nt: TGTGCCAGTAGTATACAGGGTGGGGATCAGCCCCAGCATTTT

v_call: TRBV13
clone_size: NA
j_call: TRBJ1-1
d_call: TRBD1
cdr3_aa: CASSLGDRVTEAFF
cdr3_nt: TGTGCCAGCAGCTTAGGGGACAGGGTCACTGAAGCTTTCTTT

v_call: TRBV2
clone_size: NA
j_call: TRBJ2-3
d_call: TRBD2
cdr3_aa: CASSSGLVFTDTQYF
cdr3_nt: TGTGCCAGCAGTTCGGGACTAGTCTTCACAGATACGCAGTATTTT